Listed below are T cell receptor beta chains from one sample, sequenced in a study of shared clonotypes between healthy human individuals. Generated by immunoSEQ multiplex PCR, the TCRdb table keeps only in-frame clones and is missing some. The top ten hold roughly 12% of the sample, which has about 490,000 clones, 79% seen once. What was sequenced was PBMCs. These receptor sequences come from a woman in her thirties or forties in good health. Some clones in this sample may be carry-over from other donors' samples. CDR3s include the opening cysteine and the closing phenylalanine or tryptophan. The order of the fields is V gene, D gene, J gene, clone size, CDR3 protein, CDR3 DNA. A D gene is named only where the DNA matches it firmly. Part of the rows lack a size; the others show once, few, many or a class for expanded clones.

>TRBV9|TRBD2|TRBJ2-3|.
CASSPASGSTDTQYF
TGTGCCAGCAGCCCCGCTAGCGGGAGTACAGATACGCAGTATTTT
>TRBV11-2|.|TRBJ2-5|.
CASSPLTSLETQYF
TGTGCCAGCAGCCCGTTGACTAGTTTGGAGACCCAGTACTTC
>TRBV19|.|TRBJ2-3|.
CASSPNTDTQYF
TGTGCCAGTAGTCCTAACACAGATACGCAGTATTTT
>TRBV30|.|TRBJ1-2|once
CAWSPAGGYGYTF
TGTGCCTGGAGTCCGGCAGGAGGCTATGGCTACACCTTC
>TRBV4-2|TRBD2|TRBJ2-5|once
CASSQDTSGRRWETQYF
TGTGCCAGCAGCCAAGATACTAGCGGGAGAAGGTGGGAGACCCAGTACTTC
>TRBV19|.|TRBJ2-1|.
CASSTRLGEQFF
TGTGCCAGTAGTACTCGACTAGGAGAGCAGTTCTTC
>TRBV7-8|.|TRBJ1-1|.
CASSNNGGLRTEAFF
TGTGCCAGCAGCAACAACGGGGGCCTGAGAACTGAAGCTTTCTTT
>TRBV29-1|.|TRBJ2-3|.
CSLKVRGDTQYF
TGCAGCCTGAAGGTGCGGGGAGATACGCAGTATTTT
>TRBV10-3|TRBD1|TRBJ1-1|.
CATGTGGTEAFF
TGTGCCACCGGGACAGGGGGCACTGAAGCTTTCTTT
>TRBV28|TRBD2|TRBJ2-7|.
CASNGGSTHEQYF
TGTGCCAGCAACGGCGGGAGCACCCACGAGCAGTACTTC
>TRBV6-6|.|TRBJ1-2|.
CASSPPGEIGGYTF
TGTGCCAGCAGTCCTCCAGGGGAAATTGGAGGCTACACCTTC
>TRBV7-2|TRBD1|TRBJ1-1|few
CASSLATGRTEAFF
TGTGCCAGCAGCTTAGCGACAGGGAGGACTGAAGCTTTCTTT
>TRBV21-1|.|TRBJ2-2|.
CASSKEADRAGELFF
TGTGCCAGCAGCAAAGAGGCGGACCGGGCCGGGGAGCTGTTTTTT
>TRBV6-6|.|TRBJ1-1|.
CASSPGQNFEAFF
TGTGCCAGCAGTCCCGGACAGAACTTTGAAGCTTTCTTT
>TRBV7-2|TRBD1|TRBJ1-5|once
CASSPGQGHQPQHF
TGTGCCAGCAGCCCCGGACAGGGCCATCAGCCCCAGCATTTT
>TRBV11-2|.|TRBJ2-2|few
CASSQRGVNTGELFF
TGTGCCAGCAGCCAACGCGGGGTGAACACCGGGGAGCTGTTTTTT
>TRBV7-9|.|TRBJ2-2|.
CASSLGRVANTGELFF
TGTGCCAGCAGCTTAGGTCGGGTGGCGAACACCGGGGAGCTGTTTTTT